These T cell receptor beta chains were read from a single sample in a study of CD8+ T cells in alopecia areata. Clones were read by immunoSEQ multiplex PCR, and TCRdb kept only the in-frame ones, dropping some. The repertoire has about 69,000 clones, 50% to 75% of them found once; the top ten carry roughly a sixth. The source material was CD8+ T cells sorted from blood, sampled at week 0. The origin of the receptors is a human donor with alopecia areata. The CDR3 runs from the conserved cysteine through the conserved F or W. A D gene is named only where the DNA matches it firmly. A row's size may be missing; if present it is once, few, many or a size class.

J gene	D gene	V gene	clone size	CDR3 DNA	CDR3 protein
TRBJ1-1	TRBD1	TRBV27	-	TGTGCCAGCAGTTTGACAGGGCTGAACACTGAAGCTTTCTTT	CASSLTGLNTEAFF
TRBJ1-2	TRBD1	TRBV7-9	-	TGTGCCAGCAGCAGACAGGGGGACTATGGCTACACCTTC	CASSRQGDYGYTF
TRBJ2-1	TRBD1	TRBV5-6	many	TGTGCCAGCAGCTGGACAGGGGATGAGCAGTTCTTC	CASSWTGDEQFF
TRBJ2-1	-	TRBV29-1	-	TGCAGCGTTGAAGGGGGGACAATGTACAATGAGCAGTTCTTC	CSVEGGTMYNEQFF
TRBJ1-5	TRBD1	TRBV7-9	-	TGTGCCAGCAGCGCTACAGGGGGGAATCAGCCCCAGCATTTT	CASSATGGNQPQHF
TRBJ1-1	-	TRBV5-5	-	TGTGCCAGCACCCTAGACACTGAAGCTTTCTTT	CASTLDTEAFF
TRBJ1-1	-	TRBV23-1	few	TGCGCCAGCAGTCAATCGAAAGGACCCAACACTGAAGCTTTCTTT	CASSQSKGPNTEAFF
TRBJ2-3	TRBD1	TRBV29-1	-	TGCAGCGTTGAGGACAGGGGAAATACGCAGTATTTT	CSVEDRGNTQYF
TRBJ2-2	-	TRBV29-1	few	TGCAGCGACGCCCCTAGGCTTGGGGAGCTGTTTTTT	CSDAPRLGELFF
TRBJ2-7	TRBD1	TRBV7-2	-	TGTGCCAGCAGCTCCGACAGGGACGTCGACGAGCAGTACTTC	CASSSDRDVDEQYF
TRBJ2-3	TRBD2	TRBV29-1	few	TGCAGCGTTTCAAAGCGGGGGGAAACAGATACGCAGTATTTT	CSVSKRGETDTQYF
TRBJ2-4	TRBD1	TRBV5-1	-	TGCGCCAGCAGCTGGACAGGGGGCCGGAACATTCAGTACTTC	CASSWTGGRNIQYF
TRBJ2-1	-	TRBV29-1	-	TGCAGCGTTCTCGACCTCGCCAGGGGAGCCTACAATGAGCAGTTCTTC	CSVLDLARGAYNEQFF
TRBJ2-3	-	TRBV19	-	TGTGCCAGTAGTTTGATGAGCACAGATACGCAGTATTTT	CASSLMSTDTQYF
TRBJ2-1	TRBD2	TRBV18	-	TGTGCCAGCTCAGCTACCCCGGGACTAGCGAACAATGAGCAGTTCTTC	CASSATPGLANNEQFF
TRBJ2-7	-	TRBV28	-	TGTGCCAGCAGTTTAGAGGCAGGTCAATCCTACGAGCAGTACTTC	CASSLEAGQSYEQYF
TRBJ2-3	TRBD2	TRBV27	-	TGTGCCAGCAGTTATGTAGCGGGGGGGGATACGCAGTATTTT	CASSYVAGGDTQYF
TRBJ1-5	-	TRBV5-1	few	TGCGCCAGCAGCTTGGAACCGGACTCGCCCCAGCATTTT	CASSLEPDSPQHF
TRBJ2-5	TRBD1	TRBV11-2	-	TGTGCCAGCAGCCCGGGACAGGGAATTCAAGAGACCCAGTACTTC	CASSPGQGIQETQYF
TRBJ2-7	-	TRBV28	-	TGTGCCAGTACGGGAACAGGGGCGATGCTAGCGTTTGGCGAGCAGTACTTC	CASTGTGAMLAFGEQYF
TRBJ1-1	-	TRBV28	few	TGTGCCAGCAGCCTAAGGTGGGACGGGGCGGGAACTGAAGCTTTCTTT	CASSLRWDGAGTEAFF
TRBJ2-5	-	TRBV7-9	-	TGTGCCACCGACTCAGGACAGTGGGTGGGAGAGACCCAGTACTTC	CATDSGQWVGETQYF
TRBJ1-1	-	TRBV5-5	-	TGTGCCAGCAGCCCCTGGGGAGGGGAGACTGAAGCTTTCTTT	CASSPWGGETEAFF
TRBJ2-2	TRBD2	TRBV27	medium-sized	TGTGCCAGCAGCATGTCTTGGCGGGGGGCGAACACCGGGGAGCTGTTTTTT	CASSMSWRGANTGELFF
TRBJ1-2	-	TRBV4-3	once	TGCGCCAGCAGCCAAGATCGAGCGGCGATCTATGGCTACACCTTC	CASSQDRAAIYGYTF
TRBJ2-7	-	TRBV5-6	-	TGTGCCAGCAGCTTCTCCTCAGGACCCATCTACGAGCAGTACTTC	CASSFSSGPIYEQYF
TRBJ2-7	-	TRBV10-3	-	TGTGCCATCAGTGACCATCCCGGGACATTCGCCTACGAGCAGTACTTC	CAISDHPGTFAYEQYF
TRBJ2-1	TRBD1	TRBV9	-	TGTGCCAGCAGCGTAGAGGGACAGGGGAACAATGAGCAGTTCTTC	CASSVEGQGNNEQFF
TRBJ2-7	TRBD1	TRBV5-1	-	TGCGCCAGCAGCGATGGACAGGGCTACGAGCAGTACTTC	CASSDGQGYEQYF
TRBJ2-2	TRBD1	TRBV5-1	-	TGCGCCAGCAGCCCGGTTTGGACAGGGCACACCGGGGAGCTGTTTTTT	CASSPVWTGHTGELFF
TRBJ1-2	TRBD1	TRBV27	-	TGTGCCACCTATCCAGGGGGCAGAGGGGGATATGGCTACACCTTC	CATYPGGRGGYGYTF
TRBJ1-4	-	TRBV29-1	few	TGCAGCGTTGAAGACGACAGCCTTTCGTCCAATGAAAAACTGTTTTTT	CSVEDDSLSSNEKLFF
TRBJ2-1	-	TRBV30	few	TGTGCCTGGAGTATCTCATCAGGGACTTTTGCGCAGTTCTTC	CAWSISSGTFAQFF
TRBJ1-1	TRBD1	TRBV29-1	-	TGCAGCGTTGTAGGGACAGGTACGAACGAAGCTTTCTTT	CSVVGTGTNEAFF
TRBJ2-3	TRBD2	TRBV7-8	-	TGTGCCAGCAGCTTGGGAGGCGGGAGGGCCGCAGATACGCAGTATTTT	CASSLGGGRAADTQYF
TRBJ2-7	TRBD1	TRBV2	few	TGTGCCAGCAGTGAAGGGACAGGAAGGCGATACGAGCAGTACTTC	CASSEGTGRRYEQYF
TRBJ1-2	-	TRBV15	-	TGTGCCACCAGCAGAGATCTAAGAGACTATGGCTACACCTTC	CATSRDLRDYGYTF
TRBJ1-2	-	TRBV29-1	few	TGCAGCGTTGAAGGGGGGGATGGCTATGGCTACACCTTC	CSVEGGDGYGYTF
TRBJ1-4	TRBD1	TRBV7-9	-	TGTGCCAGCAGCTTAGCGGCAGGGGGCACTGATGAAAAACTGTTTTTT	CASSLAAGGTDEKLFF
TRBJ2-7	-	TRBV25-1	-	TGTGCCAGCAGTGTATGGGGGGCGACCTACGAGCAGTACTTC	CASSVWGATYEQYF
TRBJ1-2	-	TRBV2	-	TGTGCCAGCAGTGAATCGCACAGCCTTAACTATGGCTACACCTTC	CASSESHSLNYGYTF
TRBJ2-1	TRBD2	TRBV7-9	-	TGTGCCAGCAGCTGGGAACTAGCGGTCATCACTGAGCAGTTCTTC	CASSWELAVITEQFF
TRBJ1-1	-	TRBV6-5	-	TGTGCCAGCACCTTGCTCCGGGGGACTGGTGAAGCTTTCTTT	CASTLLRGTGEAFF